These 11 T cell receptor beta chains were sequenced from one sample in a study of human T cells and chemical hapten exposure (dated by TCRdb to about 2021). The library was made by RACE. Data came from a NextSeq 500. Clones were called with MiXCR by TCRdb after fastp trimmed the public reads at Q25, and only in-frame beta chains were retained. Each CDR3 protein appears once, grouped with its most common genes and DNA. The sample yields 380,000 or so distinct CDR3 sequences; around 4.8% were counted once. Of the sample, approximately 2.1% falls within the top ten clones. The time point label, as the study defines it: patch test 1, 2 weeks after DPC sensitization. The treatment or condition label, as the study defines it: therapeutic diphenylcyclopropenone sensitization with weekly scalp DPC. Sequencing was performed on whole blood, taken in connection with sensitization to the hapten diphenylcyclopropenone (DPC). The receptors were gathered from a woman between 50 and 59 years old with alopecia areata. Some clones in this sample may be carry-over from other donors' samples.

This clonotype has ten or more counts. The rearrangement links TRBV13 to TRBJ2-7; 9 bases match TRBD1. V lost 3 bases and J lost 6; bases outside the gene matches: 9. Germline CDR1 reads PRHDT; CDR2 reads FYEKMQ (reference sequence). The CDR3 consists of 15 residues. CDR3 protein: CASSFSGTGSSEQYF. Here the CDR3 DNA reads TGTGCCAGCAGCTTTTCCGGGACAGGGAGCTCCGAGCAGTACTTC.

This clonotype was counted only a few times. The CDR3 is CSVESRGQTGELFF. The CDR3 DNA reads as TGCAGCGTTGAATCTAGGGGGCAAACCGGGGAGCTGTTTTTT. The V and J genes are TRBV29-1 and TRBJ2-2; 7 nucleotides agree with TRBD1. V trimming: 2 bases; J trimming: 5 bases; junction bases outside the gene matches: 5. Looked up from germline, CDR1 is SQVTM and CDR2 is ANQGSEA. This CDR3 has 14 residues.

This clonotype has ten or more counts. This sequence joins TRBV11-2 and TRBJ2-7, with a tentative D call TRBD1 (6 bases). This CDR3 contains 14 residues. Germline values: CDR1 SGHAT, CDR2 FQNNGV. Trimming pared 7 bases from V and 2 bases from J, leaving 15 bases between. CDR3 sequence (DNA): TGTGCCAGCACAGAGGGGGTACCCGCCTACGAGCAGTACTTC. Translation gives CASTEGVPAYEQYF.

At least ten counts were recorded for this clonotype. The CDR3 here is CASSAVGSWDNEQFF. In DNA, the CDR3 is TGCGCCAGCAGTGCCGTCGGGAGCTGGGACAATGAGCAGTTCTTC. The chain is built from TRBV10-1 and TRBJ2-1; D is possibly TRBD2 (6 bases). The CDR3 runs 15 residues. Germline lookup yields CDR1 WNHNN and CDR2 SYGVQD (reference sequence). Between the trimmed V and J ends, which lost 4 bases and 5 bases, there was a span of 15 bases.

The table lists this clonotype with many counts. V and J are TRBV2 and TRBJ2-3; D is unresolved. V lost 7 bases and J lost 3, with 11 bases in between. The CDR3 has 13 residues. CDR1 and CDR2 from the germline V gene are SNHLY and FYNNEI. The CDR3 is CASTPFETDTQYF. The CDR3 nucleotides read TGTGCCAGCACCCCATTCGAGACAGATACGCAGTATTTT.

In its sample, this clonotype was seen a few times. The rearrangement links TRBV5-5 to TRBJ2-5; 11 nucleotides align to TRBD2. Germline V lookup: CDR1 SGHKS, CDR2 YYEKEE (reference sequence). The CDR3 consists of 15 residues. V lost 3 bases to trimming and J lost 5 bases; unmatched junction nucleotides: 6. CDR3 nucleotide sequence: TGTGCCAGCAGCTATGTAGCGGGGGGGCCTGAGACCCAGTACTTC. Amino acids: CASSYVAGGPETQYF.

A few counts support this clonotype. This chain links TRBV12-5 with TRBJ2-1, with 10 bases matching TRBD1. Germline V gene data show CDR1 as LGHNT and CDR2 as FRNRAP. CDR3 length: 17 amino acids. The V and J ends lost 0 bases and 6 bases, in that order; junction bases with no gene match: 8. For the CDR3, the DNA is TGTGCTAGTGGTTTGGTTGTATCGGGACAGGGGCCCAATGAGCAGTTCTTC. It translates to CASGLVVSGQGPNEQFF.

This clonotype was counted ten times or more. The chain uses TRBV7-3 and TRBJ1-5; D is possibly TRBD1 (6 bases). V was trimmed by 5 bases and J by 4 bases, leaving 27 bases between them. This CDR3 spans 19 amino acids. Germline values: CDR1 SGHTA, CDR2 FQGTGA. CDR3: CASSPPMPGMDSHNQPQHF. CDR3 DNA: TGTGCCAGCAGCCCGCCCATGCCGGGCATGGACAGTCATAATCAGCCCCAGCATTTT.

This clonotype was picked up many times. V is TRBV5-1 and J is TRBJ1-6, with D possibly TRBD1 on 6 matching bases. CDR1 is SGHRS, CDR2 YFSETQ, per germline. This CDR3 is built from 14 residues. Trimming stripped 6 bases from V and 6 bases from J, with 13 bases between. The CDR3 sequence is CASTDGQSNSPLHF. As DNA, the CDR3 is TGCGCCAGCACCGACGGACAGTCTAATTCACCCCTCCACTTT.

This clonotype occurred many times. CDR3 region: CASSSTGGNQPQHF. CDR3 nucleotide sequence: TGTGCCAGCAGTTCCACAGGGGGAAATCAGCCCCAGCATTTT. The rearrangement links TRBV6-6 to TRBJ1-5, with 8 positions matching TRBD1. The V gene's germline CDR1 is MNHNY and CDR2 SVGAGI (reference sequence). The CDR3 totals 14 residues. V lost 4 bases, J lost 4 bases, and 3 bases stayed unmatched.

This clonotype was counted ten times or more. The rearrangement uses TRBV29-1 and TRBJ2-7; tentatively, D is TRBD1 or TRBD2 (5 bases each). The CDR3 spans 13 residues. Looked up from germline, CDR1 is SQVTM and CDR2 is ANQGSEA. V lost 3 bases, J lost 3 bases, and 12 bases lay in between. The CDR3 DNA reads TGCAGCGTTGATAGTGGGGGATACTACGAGCAGTACTTC. Translating gives CSVDSGGYYEQYF.